The entry below gives a single T cell receptor (beta chain) sequence along with its context. These data come from a study of CD8 T cells in Susac syndrome. The RNA input was 0.5 to 1 ug, and it was reverse transcribed with random hexamers. TCRdb reprocessed the immunoSEQ multiplex PCR reads via MiXCR and lists one record per CDR3 protein. The table lists 75,000 to 95,000 distinct CDR3 sequences, about 95% of them singletons. Germline loops: CDR1 DFQATT, CDR2 SNEGSKA (reference sequence). The CDR3 covers 14 residues. Trimming took 3 bases from V and 1 from J, leaving 13 bases between them. Sequenced material: CD8+ T cells from PBMCs. The J gene is TRBJ2-7, the V gene TRBV20-1, with D tentatively TRBD2 (6 bases). The clonotype was recovered from a human donor with Susac syndrome. In nucleotides, the CDR3 is TGCAGTGCTAGTTTGGCAGGGAGGTCCTACGAGCAGTACTTC. Translation gives CSASLAGRSYEQYF.